These 18 T cell receptor beta chains were sequenced from one sample in a study of shared clonotypes between healthy human individuals (dated by TCRdb to about 2020). Receptor libraries were prepared by the immunoSEQ multiplex PCR assay. The table was pulled from immuneACCESS by TCRdb, which kept in-frame rearrangements only. Such tables lose some clones; where checked, under half of the loss comes from unresolved V genes, and the rest has no known cause. The sample table shows hundreds of thousands of clones, and about 80% are seen once. About 11% of the sample is held by the ten biggest clonotypes. Input material: PBMCs. The origin of the receptors is a woman between 35 and 50 years old in good health. Some clones in this sample may be carry-over from other donors' samples.

The rearrangement uses TRBV9 and TRBJ2-2; 12 nucleotides match TRBD2. This CDR3 comprises 15 residues. CDR1 SGDLS and CDR2 YYNGEE come from the germline V gene. V shed 4 bases, J shed 6 bases, and the junction held 4 bases outside the gene matches. CDR3 region: CASSRLAGGPGELFF. CDR3 DNA sequence: TGTGCCAGCAGCCGGCTAGCGGGAGGGCCCGGGGAGCTGTTTTTT.

The rearrangement joins TRBV5-1 to TRBJ1-3; D perhaps matches TRBD1 (5 bases). The CDR3 extends over 15 amino acids. V shed 4 bases and J shed 0 bases, with 11 bases lying between them. Germline V gene sequence: CDR1 SGHRS, CDR2 YFSETQ. The CDR3 reads CASSPGPNSGNTIYF. The CDR3 DNA follows: TGCGCCAGCAGCCCGGGACCGAACTCTGGAAACACCATATATTTT.

Notes on this clone: The junction and the germline gene differ at one end; a read error may be behind it. The J gene is TRBJ2-2, the V gene TRBV27; 7 bases are a match to TRBD2. CDR3 length: 14 residues. Looked up from germline, CDR1 is MNHEY and CDR2 is SMNVEV (reference sequence). The CDR3 DNA reads as TGTGCCAGCAGTTGGAGGACACGCTCGGGGGGGCTGTTTTTT. This sequence encodes CASSWRTRSGGLFF.

This clone showed up just a few times. V and J are TRBV5-1 and TRBJ1-5; TRBD1 might be the D (5 bases). The CDR3 spans 16 residues. CDR1 and CDR2 from the germline V gene are SGHRS and YFSETQ. Trimming removed 4 bases from V and 4 bases from J, with 18 bases in between. In nucleotides, the CDR3 is TGCGCCAGCAGCCCGGATGGGGAAGGGGCAAATCAGCCCCAGCATTTT. Its protein product is CASSPDGEGANQPQHF.

This clone was picked up a small number of times. A read error is possible here, since a much larger clone lies one base away. The chain couples TRBV11-1 to TRBJ1-2, with 7 bases aligning to TRBD1. The CDR3 covers 12 residues. Germline loops: CDR1 SGHAT, CDR2 FQDESV (reference sequence). In DNA, the CDR3 is TGTGCCAGCAGCCAGGGGGGTTATGGCTACGCCTTC. Encoded protein: CASSQGGYGYAF.

The J gene is TRBJ2-3, the V gene TRBV11-2; 12 bases line up with TRBD2. Germline V gives CDR1 SGHAT, CDR2 FQNNGV. The CDR3 loop spans 17 amino acids. The V and J ends lost 8 bases and 1 base, in that order; junction bases with no gene match: 10. The CDR3 DNA reads TGTGCCAGCCGACTAGCGGGAGTAAGGGGGGGCACAGATACGCAGTATTTT. It specifies CASRLAGVRGGTDTQYF.

The V and J genes are TRBV4-1 and TRBJ1-3; TRBD1 matches 7 bases. Unmatched junction bases numbered 3, after V lost 4 bases and J lost 3 bases. CDR1 and CDR2 (germline): MGHRA, YSYEKL. This CDR3 comprises 14 residues. This CDR3 is CASSPQGGGNTIYF. The DNA for the CDR3 is TGCGCCAGCAGCCCCCAGGGGGGTGGAAACACCATATATTTT.

The rearrangement joins TRBV4-2 to TRBJ1-1, with D perhaps matching TRBD1 (6 bases). The CDR3 runs to 15 residues. The germline V gene encodes CDR1 LGHNA and CDR2 YNFKEQ. V lost 4 bases and J 5 bases, leaving 17 bases between the germline ends. In DNA form, the CDR3 reads TGTGCCAGCAGCCCCGGGCAGGGGAAGATAACTGAAGCTTTCTTT. Translating gives CASSPGQGKITEAFF.

The gene calls are TRBV27 and TRBJ2-7; 9 bases match TRBD1. The CDR3 totals 15 residues. Germline V gene lookup returns CDR1 MNHEY and CDR2 SMNVEV (reference sequence). With V trimmed by 0 bases and J by 6 bases, 6 bases remained unmatched. In DNA, the CDR3 is TGTGCCAGCAGTTTATCGAACAGGGGGCTCTCCGAGCAGTACTTC. It translates to CASSLSNRGLSEQYF.

Regarding this clone: This sample includes further DNA sequences coding for the same CDR3. The chain employs TRBV11-2 and TRBJ1-1, with D uncertain. Trimming removed 5 bases from V and 4 bases from J, with 8 bases in between. This CDR3 is built from 12 residues. Germline CDR1 and CDR2: SGHAT and FQNNGV. CDR3 in DNA: TGTGCCAGCAGCACGGGTGGCACTGAAGCTTTCTTT. Its translation: CASSTGGTEAFF.

V and J are TRBV2 and TRBJ1-5; D may be TRBD1 (5 bases). Germline CDR1 is SNHLY and CDR2 is FYNNEI. This CDR3 is 14 amino acids long. With 4 bases removed from V and 4 bases from J, the gap between germline ends came to 11 bases. For the CDR3, the DNA is TGTGCCAGCAGTGCGGCCGGGGGGAATCAGCCCCAGCATTTT. As protein: CASSAAGGNQPQHF.

This chain's CDR3 is CASSFSGYPDTQYF. The CDR3, as DNA: TGTGCCAGCAGCTTCTCCGGTTATCCCGATACGCAGTATTTT. The chain employs TRBV7-9 and TRBJ2-3, with D hard to call. Between the trimmed V and J ends, which lost 3 bases and 6 bases, there was a span of 13 bases. This CDR3 has 14 residues. CDR1 SEHNR and CDR2 FQNEAQ come from the germline V gene (reference sequence).

The chain couples TRBV2 to TRBJ2-7; 12 bases agree with TRBD2. With 3 bases clipped from V and 0 bases from J, the junction kept 0 bases outside the gene matches. This CDR3 spans 15 amino acids. Per germline, CDR1 SNHLY and CDR2 FYNNEI. The CDR3 nucleotides are TGTGCCAGCAGTGAGACTAGCGGGAGCTCCTACGAGCAGTACTTC. This encodes CASSETSGSSYEQYF.

This clone has a handful of counts. The chain's CDR3 is CASSERRRVGGYTF. As DNA, the CDR3 is TGTGCCAGCAGTGAGCGGAGAAGGGTGGGCGGCTACACCTTC. V usage is TRBV2 and J usage is TRBJ1-2, with unresolved D. CDR3 length equals 14 residues. V gave up 3 bases and J gave up 8 bases, with 16 bases separating them. Germline V gene lookup returns CDR1 SNHLY and CDR2 FYNNEI.

The chain couples TRBV28 to TRBJ2-2; D gene unclear. Germline CDR1 is MDHEN and CDR2 is SYDVKM. Trimming removed 5 bases at V and 5 bases at J, with 12 bases between. This CDR3 contains 14 residues. In DNA form, the CDR3 reads TGTGCCAGCAGTATGCTGATCTTGACCGGGGAGCTGTTTTTT. This encodes CASSMLILTGELFF.

The V and J genes are TRBV28 and TRBJ2-1, with D uncertain. From germline, CDR1 is MDHEN and CDR2 SYDVKM. CDR3 size: 11 residues. The V and J ends lost 5 bases and 9 bases respectively, with 8 bases between them. This CDR3 is CASSPRLEQFF. The CDR3 DNA follows: TGTGCCAGCAGTCCTCGCCTTGAGCAGTTCTTC.

The gene calls are TRBV6-1 and TRBJ2-1; TRBD1 aligns across 7 bases. The CDR3 totals 12 residues. Germline CDR1 is MNHNS and CDR2 is SASEGT. With 4 bases clipped from V and 15 bases from J, the junction kept 9 bases outside the gene matches. The DNA for the CDR3 is TGTGCCAGCAGTGGGTACCAGGGGGTAGGGTTCTTC. This translates into CASSGYQGVGFF.

The V call is TRBV29-1, the J call TRBJ1-1; no firm D call. The CDR3 is made up of 14 amino acids. Germline V CDR1 and CDR2: SQVTM, ANQGSEA. V was shortened by 3 bases and J by 6 bases, with 17 bases between the two germline ends. CDR3 loop: CSVDSGRSGPEAFF. In DNA form, the CDR3 reads TGCAGCGTTGATAGCGGCAGGTCGGGTCCTGAAGCTTTCTTT.